The 21 T cell receptor beta chains listed next were all sequenced from one sample in a study of blood T cell repertoires in COVID-19. Sequenced by immunoSEQ multiplex PCR; TCRdb stores in-frame clones only, minus some. The table lists around 130,000 clones, around 77% of them singletons. Sequencing used peripheral blood. These receptors all stem from a man aged 55-75 years with active or convalescent COVID-19.

This clone has more than one count but fewer than ten. The CDR3 loop reads CASSLEAGAGVGTQYF. The CDR3 nucleotides are TGCGCCAGCAGCTTGGAGGCGGGAGCTGGGGTAGGGACCCAGTACTTC. V and J are TRBV5-1 and TRBJ2-5, with TRBD2 matching over 7 bases. J was trimmed by 7 bases and V by 0 bases; bases with no gene match: 12. CDR1 and CDR2 from the germline V gene are SGHRS and YFSETQ. The CDR3 has 16 residues.

V is TRBV9 and J is TRBJ2-1; D gene ambiguous. The germline gives CDR1 SGDLS, CDR2 YYNGEE. The CDR3 loop spans 10 amino acids. V was pared by 5 bases and J by 7 bases, with 4 bases between. The CDR3, as DNA: TGTGCCAGCAGTAAAAATGAGCAGTTCTTC. It is translated as CASSKNEQFF.

The rearrangement links TRBV30 to TRBJ2-7, with TRBD1 matching over 8 bases. The CDR3 loop spans 11 amino acids. Looked up from germline, CDR1 is GTSNPN and CDR2 is SVGIG (reference sequence). The DNA for the CDR3 is TGTGCTCAAGGACAGGGCTACGAGCAGTACTTC. This codes for CAQGQGYEQYF.

The rearrangement joins TRBV7-9 to TRBJ2-3; D is undetermined. Trimming left V 2 bases short and J 6 bases short, with 9 bases between. The germline V gene encodes CDR1 SEHNR and CDR2 FQNEAQ (reference sequence). There are 13 residues in the CDR3. The CDR3 sequence is CASSLFPRDTQYF. The DNA for the CDR3 is TGTGCCAGCAGCTTATTCCCGAGGGATACGCAGTATTTT.

This sequence joins TRBV28 and TRBJ1-5, with 7 bases identical to TRBD1. J gave up 5 bases and V 5 bases, and 9 bases lay outside the gene matches. The length of the CDR3 is 15 residues. Germline V CDR1 and CDR2: MDHEN, SYDVKM. In nucleotides, the CDR3 is TGTGCCAGCAGTCCGGCAGGGGGATCCCATCAGCCCCAGCATTTT. This gives the protein CASSPAGGSHQPQHF.

V usage is TRBV11-2 and J usage is TRBJ1-1, with D possibly being TRBD1 (6 bases). There are 17 residues in the CDR3. Germline V gene lookup returns CDR1 SGHAT and CDR2 FQNNGV. V was clipped by 0 bases and J by 2 bases, with 16 bases between them. The CDR3 bases are TGTGCCAGCAGCTTAGATCGGATGAGGGGGAGTAACACTGAAGCTTTCTTT. This encodes CASSLDRMRGSNTEAFF. Combining the CDR3 with reference TRBV11-2 and TRBJ1-1 gives the whole variable domain EAGVAQSPRYKIIEKRQSVAFWCNPISGHATLYWYQQILGQGPKLLIQFQNNGVVDDSQLPKDRFSAERLKGVDSTLKIQPAKLEDSAVYLCASSLDRMRGSNTEAFFGQGTRLTVV.

V and J are TRBV6-5 and TRBJ2-7; TRBD2 agrees at 13 bases. This CDR3 is built from 15 residues. V lost 4 bases and J lost 3; bases outside the gene matches: 3. Germline-derived CDR1 and CDR2 are MNHEY and SVGAGI. The CDR3 is CASSSGLAGVYEQYF. The CDR3 DNA is TGTGCCAGCAGTTCCGGACTAGCGGGAGTCTACGAGCAGTACTTC.

The rearrangement uses TRBV7-6 and TRBJ2-5, with 14 nucleotides matching TRBD2. V gave up 5 bases and J gave up 5 bases; unmatched junction bases: 16. The CDR3 spans 19 residues. Germline CDR1 SGHVS, CDR2 FNYEAQ. The CDR3 sequence is CASSPTTRLAGGREETQYF. Here the CDR3 DNA reads TGTGCCAGCAGCCCAACCACCCGACTAGCGGGAGGGAGGGAGGAGACCCAGTACTTC.

The chain joins TRBV30 to TRBJ2-1; TRBD2 aligns across 11 bases. CDR1 and CDR2 (germline): GTSNPN, SVGIG (reference sequence). V lost 7 bases, J lost 5 bases, and 4 bases stayed unmatched. The CDR3 has 13 residues. Written as DNA, the CDR3 is TGTGCCTTACCGGGACTAGCGGACAATGAGCAGTTCTTC. This gives the protein CALPGLADNEQFF.

This clone was counted a few times. V gene TRBV27 combines with J gene TRBJ1-1; D gene ambiguous. Germline V gene lookup returns CDR1 MNHEY and CDR2 SMNVEV (reference sequence). The CDR3 loop spans 11 amino acids. The V end lost 7 bases, the J end lost 2 bases, and 5 bases lay between the germline ends. CDR3 sequence (DNA): TGTGCCAGCATTGGCAACACTGAAGCTTTCTTT. As protein: CASIGNTEAFF.

This clone has only a few counts. V usage is TRBV27 and J usage is TRBJ2-1, with a weak D call TRBD1 (6 bases). This CDR3 spans 16 amino acids. Germline V lookup: CDR1 MNHEY, CDR2 SMNVEV (reference sequence). The V and J ends lost 4 bases and 5 bases respectively, with 18 bases between them. CDR3 sequence (DNA): TGTGCCAGCAGTTCCACAGGGTTCGGCGGGCACAATGAGCAGTTCTTC. Translating gives CASSSTGFGGHNEQFF.

The CDR3 bases are TGTGCCATCAGTGGGCTAGCAGGTACCGGGGAGCTGTTTTTT. The encoded protein is CAISGLAGTGELFF. This sequence joins TRBV10-3 and TRBJ2-2; D perhaps matches TRBD2 (5 bases). The CDR3 consists of 14 residues. Deletions cut 4 bases from V and 5 bases from J, with 11 bases between. Germline V CDR1 and CDR2: ENHRY, SYGVKD.

The V gene is TRBV24-1, the J gene TRBJ2-7; tentatively, D is TRBD1 (7 bases). Germline CDR1 and CDR2: KGHDR and SFDVKD. V was trimmed by 4 bases and J by 5 bases, leaving 11 bases between them. The CDR3 contains 13 residues. CDR3 sequence: CATSEGGGDEQYF. In nucleotides, the CDR3 is TGTGCCACCAGTGAAGGAGGGGGCGACGAGCAGTACTTC.

A few counts support this clone. V is TRBV12-3 or TRBV12-4 and J is TRBJ1-2; no clear D gene. This CDR3 contains 12 residues. V lost 5 bases, J lost 8 bases, and 12 bases lay in between. In DNA, the CDR3 is TGTGCCAGCAGTGCGGGGAGGGTCGGCTACACCTTC. This codes for CASSAGRVGYTF.

This chain connects TRBV28 to TRBJ2-5, with 8 bases matching TRBD2. CDR1 is MDHEN and CDR2 is SYDVKM in the germline V gene. Losses at the gene ends were 7 bases for V and 3 bases for J; bases not matched to a gene: 4. This CDR3 is built from 13 residues. This CDR3 reads CASNLLAEETQYF. CDR3 sequence (DNA): TGTGCCAGCAACCTACTAGCGGAAGAGACCCAGTACTTC.

This chain uses TRBV5-8 with TRBJ1-2; D perhaps matches TRBD1 (6 bases). Per the germline V gene, CDR1 is SGHTS and CDR2 is YDEGEE. This CDR3 contains 14 residues. Trimming pared 3 bases from V and 0 bases from J, leaving 9 bases between. In DNA, the CDR3 is TGTGCCAGCAGCTGGGACACCGCTAACTATGGCTACACCTTC. Translated, it gives CASSWDTANYGYTF.

CDR3 amino acids: CASSLSRSRAFF. The CDR3 coding sequence is TGTGCCAGCAGTTTATCAAGGAGCCGAGCTTTCTTT. The chain employs TRBV28 and TRBJ1-1; no definite D call. Trimming shortened V by 1 base and J by 10 bases, and 10 bases separated the two germline ends. CDR1 MDHEN and CDR2 SYDVKM come from the germline V gene. This CDR3 is 12 amino acids long.

This chain links TRBV5-1 with TRBJ1-1, with 8 bases lining up with TRBD1. The V segment lost 4 bases and the J segment 4 bases; nucleotides outside the gene matches: 9. The CDR3 is made up of 15 amino acids. In germline, CDR1 is SGHRS, CDR2 YFSETQ. The chain's CDR3 is CASSPWTGRVTEAFF. The CDR3 coding sequence is TGCGCCAGCAGCCCGTGGACAGGGCGAGTCACTGAAGCTTTCTTT.

The CDR3 bases are TGCGCCAGCAGCCAAGATGGTAGCGGCTACGAGCAGTACTTC. Its translation is CASSQDGSGYEQYF. The chain combines TRBV4-3 with TRBJ2-7, with a weak D call TRBD2 (6 bases). Germline V CDR1 and CDR2: LGHNA, YSLEER. V lost 0 bases, J lost 3 bases, and 9 bases lay in between. The CDR3 has 14 amino acids.

The table lists this clone with a few counts. The CDR3 region is CASSPPGGSGTYEQYF. As DNA, the CDR3 is TGCGCCAGCAGTCCTCCCGGGGGTAGCGGGACCTACGAGCAGTACTTC. The rearrangement uses TRBV4-1 and TRBJ2-7; the match to TRBD2 covers 8 bases. The junction had 12 bases not matched to a gene; V was cut back by 6 bases and J by 2 bases. Germline V gene sequence: CDR1 MGHRA, CDR2 YSYEKL. The CDR3 is made up of 16 amino acids.

The chain recombines TRBV10-3 with TRBJ2-7; possibly TRBD1 for D (5 bases). The CDR3 runs 16 residues. The V gene's germline CDR1 is ENHRY and CDR2 SYGVKD. V dropped 8 bases and J dropped 0 bases, with 20 bases sitting between them. The CDR3 sequence is CAISGQGDASSYEQYF. CDR3 sequence (DNA): TGTGCCATCTCGGGTCAGGGCGACGCGAGCTCCTACGAGCAGTACTTC.